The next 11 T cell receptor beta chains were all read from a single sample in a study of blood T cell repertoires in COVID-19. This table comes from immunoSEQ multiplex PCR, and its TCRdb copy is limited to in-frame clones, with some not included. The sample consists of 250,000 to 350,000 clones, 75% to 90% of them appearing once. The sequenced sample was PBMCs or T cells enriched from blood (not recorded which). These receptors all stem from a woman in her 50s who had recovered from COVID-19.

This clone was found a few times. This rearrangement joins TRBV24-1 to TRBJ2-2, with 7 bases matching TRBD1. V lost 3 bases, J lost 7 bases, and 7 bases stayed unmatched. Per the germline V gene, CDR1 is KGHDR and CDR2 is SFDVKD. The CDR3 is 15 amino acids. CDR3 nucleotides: TGTGCCACCAGTGATCCTACAGGGGTCGTCGGGGAGCTGTTTTTT. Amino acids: CATSDPTGVVGELFF.

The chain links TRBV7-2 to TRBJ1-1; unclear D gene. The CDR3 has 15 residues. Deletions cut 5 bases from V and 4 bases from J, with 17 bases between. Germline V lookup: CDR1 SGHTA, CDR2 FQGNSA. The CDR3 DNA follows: TGTGCCAGCAGCCCCGCCTTAGGATCGGGCACTGAAGCTTTCTTT. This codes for CASSPALGSGTEAFF.

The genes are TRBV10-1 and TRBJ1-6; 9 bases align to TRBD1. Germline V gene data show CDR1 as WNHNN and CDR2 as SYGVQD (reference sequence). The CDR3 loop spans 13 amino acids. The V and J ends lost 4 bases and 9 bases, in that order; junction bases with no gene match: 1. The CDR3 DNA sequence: TGCGCCAGCAGTGGACAGGGGGGTTCACCCCTCCACTTT. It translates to CASSGQGGSPLHF.

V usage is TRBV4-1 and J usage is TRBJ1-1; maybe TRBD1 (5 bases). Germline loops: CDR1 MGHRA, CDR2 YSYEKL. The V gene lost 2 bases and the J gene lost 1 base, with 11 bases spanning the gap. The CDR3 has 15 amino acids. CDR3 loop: CASSQRTGPNTEAFF. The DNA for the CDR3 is TGCGCCAGCAGCCAACGAACAGGACCGAACACTGAAGCTTTCTTT.

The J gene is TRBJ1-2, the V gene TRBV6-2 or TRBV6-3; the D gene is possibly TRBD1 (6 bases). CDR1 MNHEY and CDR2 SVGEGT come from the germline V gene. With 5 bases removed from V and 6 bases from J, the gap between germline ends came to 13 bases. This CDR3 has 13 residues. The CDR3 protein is CASSLQGRNGYTF. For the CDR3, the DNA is TGTGCCAGCAGTCTACAGGGAAGGAATGGCTACACCTTC.

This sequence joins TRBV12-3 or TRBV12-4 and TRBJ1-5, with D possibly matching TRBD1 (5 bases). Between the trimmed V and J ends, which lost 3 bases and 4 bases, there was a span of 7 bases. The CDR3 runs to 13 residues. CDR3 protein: CASSFQGNQPQHF. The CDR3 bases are TGTGCCAGCAGTTTTCAGGGAAATCAGCCCCAGCATTTT.

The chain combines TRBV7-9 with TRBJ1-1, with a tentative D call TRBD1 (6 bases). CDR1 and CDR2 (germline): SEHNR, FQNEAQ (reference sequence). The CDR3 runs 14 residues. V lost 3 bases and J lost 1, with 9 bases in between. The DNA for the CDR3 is TGTGCCAGCAGCTTCTGGACAGAGAACACTGAAGCTTTCTTT. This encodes CASSFWTENTEAFF.

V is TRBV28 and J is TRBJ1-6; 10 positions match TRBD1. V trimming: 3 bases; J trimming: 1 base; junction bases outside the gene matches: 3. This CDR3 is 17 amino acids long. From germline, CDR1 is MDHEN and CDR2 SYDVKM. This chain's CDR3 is CASSFRTGGSYNSPLHF. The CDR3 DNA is TGTGCCAGCAGTTTTCGGACAGGGGGGTCCTATAATTCACCCCTCCACTTT.

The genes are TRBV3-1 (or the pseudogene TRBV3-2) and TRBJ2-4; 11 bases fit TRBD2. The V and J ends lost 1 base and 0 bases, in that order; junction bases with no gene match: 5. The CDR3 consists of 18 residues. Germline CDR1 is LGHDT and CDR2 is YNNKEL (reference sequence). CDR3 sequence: CASSQGLAGPEAKNIQYF. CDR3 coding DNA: TGTGCCAGCAGCCAAGGACTAGCGGGGCCCGAAGCCAAAAACATTCAGTACTTC.

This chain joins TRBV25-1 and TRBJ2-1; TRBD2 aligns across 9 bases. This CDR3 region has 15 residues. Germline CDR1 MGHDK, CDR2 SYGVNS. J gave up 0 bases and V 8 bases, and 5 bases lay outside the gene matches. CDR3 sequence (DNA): TGTGCCAGCGCTAATAGCGGGAGCTCCTACAATGAGCAGTTCTTC. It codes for CASANSGSSYNEQFF.

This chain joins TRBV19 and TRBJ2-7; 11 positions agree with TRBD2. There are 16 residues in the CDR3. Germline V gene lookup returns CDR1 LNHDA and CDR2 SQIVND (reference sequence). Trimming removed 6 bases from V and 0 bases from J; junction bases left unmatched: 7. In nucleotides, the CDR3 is TGTGCCAGTAGCCTGAGACTAGCGGGGAACTCCTACGAGCAGTACTTC. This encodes CASSLRLAGNSYEQYF.